The rows below give T cell receptor beta chains drawn from one sample of a study of shared clonotypes between healthy human individuals. Using immunoSEQ multiplex PCR, the repertoire was profiled, and TCRdb retains in-frame clones only, with some absent. Of 2,500,000 or so clones in the sample, 85% to 95% were seen once. Source material: naive CD4+ T cells from PBMCs. The receptors shown here come from a man between 18 and 35 years old in good health. Some clones in this sample may be carry-over from other donors' samples. The conserved cysteine and the conserved F or W are not part of the CDR3 here.

cdr3_length	v_call	cdr3_aa
11	TRBV7-2	ASSHRQGRKAF
9	TRBV2	ASTRANVLT
11	TRBV29-1	SVDRVRGTEAF
12	TRBV5-1	ASSILNGGEKLF
12	TRBV5-1	ASSLGPESYEQY
11	TRBV18	ASSPFTFYEQY
10	TRBV19	ASRGAGNEQF
16	TRBV11-2	ASSKPGGRYRANTEAF
12	TRBV18	ASSPGLAGGEQY
12	TRBV11-3	ASSRQFGGYEQY
14	TRBV4-1	ASSPKGTGDNEKLF
14	TRBV5-4	ASSRSLLAGAYEQY
12	TRBV27	ASSFSRSNQPQH
11	TRBV11-2	ASSLLTSYEQY
10	TRBV30	AWSETDLGAF
13	TRBV7-2	ASSHLQGRAGELF
12	TRBV19	ASSLQGVEDTQY
11	TRBV11-2	ASFGSSGYEQY
11	TRBV6-5	ASRRQGPYEQY
15	TRBV28	ASSSLGQGLAKNIQY
12	TRBV19	ATSMGGSAREQY
13	TRBV7-2	ASSLGLASYNEQF
14	TRBV4-2	ASSQERTGIYNEQF
12	TRBV28	ASNLRTGENTIY
14	TRBV15	ATSRGPGTGDYEQY
13	TRBV28	ASSLVKGLVYGYT
9	TRBV10-3	AILTPANGF
13	TRBV2	ASRASWGMNTEAF
14	TRBV5-1	ASSFSSGRAFNEQF
13	TRBV9	ASSVSGRDYNEQF
11	TRBV2	AGSLGPPDTQY
18	TRBV19	ASRDGGLAGGLVGGNEQF
12	TRBV18	ASSPLDTTDTQY
13	TRBV7-9	ASSLGQGARKGYT
13	TRBV21-1	ASSKVWGSKETQY
13	TRBV18	ASTRDRGPQETQY
12	TRBV15	ATTADRINTEAF
12	TRBV5-1	ASSSPEGGNTIY
14	TRBV7-9	ASSRAGRPSTDTQY
13	TRBV7-9	ASSLVAGGPGEQF
14	TRBV11-2	ASSLGGLAGDYEQY
12	TRBV28	ASSYDPSFDEQF
13	TRBV4-1	ASSQAGRAGNTIY
15	TRBV27	ASRSAGIPPGTDTQY
13	TRBV5-1	ASRGRGMGTDTQY